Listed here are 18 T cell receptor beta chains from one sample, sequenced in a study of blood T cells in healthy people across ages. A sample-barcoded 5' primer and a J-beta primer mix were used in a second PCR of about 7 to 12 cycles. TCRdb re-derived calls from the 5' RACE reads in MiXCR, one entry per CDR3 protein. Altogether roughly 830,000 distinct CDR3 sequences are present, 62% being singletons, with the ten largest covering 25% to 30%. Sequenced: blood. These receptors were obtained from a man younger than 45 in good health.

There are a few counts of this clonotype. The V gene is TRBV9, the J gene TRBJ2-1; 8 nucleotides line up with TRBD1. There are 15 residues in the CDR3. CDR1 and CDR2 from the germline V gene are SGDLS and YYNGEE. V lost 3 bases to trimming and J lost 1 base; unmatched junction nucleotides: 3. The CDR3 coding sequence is TGTGCCAGCAGCGCCCGGACAGGGTCCTACAATGAGCAGTTCTTC. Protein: CASSARTGSYNEQFF.

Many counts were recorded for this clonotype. CDR3 sequence: CSVVAGSQETQYF. As DNA, the CDR3 is TGCAGCGTTGTAGCGGGGAGCCAAGAGACCCAGTACTTC. V usage is TRBV29-1 and J usage is TRBJ2-5; the match to TRBD2 covers 8 bases. The ends lost 4 bases at V and 1 base at J; junction bases unmatched: 2. Germline loops: CDR1 SQVTM, CDR2 ANQGSEA. CDR3 length: 13 residues.

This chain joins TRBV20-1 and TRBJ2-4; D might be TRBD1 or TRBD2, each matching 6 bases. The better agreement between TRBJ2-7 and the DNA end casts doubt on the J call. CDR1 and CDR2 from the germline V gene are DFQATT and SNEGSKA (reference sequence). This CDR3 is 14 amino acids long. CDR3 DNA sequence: TGCAGTGCCATCCGCCCCGGGGGCAATTTCGAGCAGTACTTC. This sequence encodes CSAIRPGGNFEQYF.

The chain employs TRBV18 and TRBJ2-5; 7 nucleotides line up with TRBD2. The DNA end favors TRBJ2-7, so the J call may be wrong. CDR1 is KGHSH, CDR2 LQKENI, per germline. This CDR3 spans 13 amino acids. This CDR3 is CASSPWEGDEQYF. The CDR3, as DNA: TGTGCCAGCTCACCGTGGGAGGGCGACGAGCAGTACTTC.

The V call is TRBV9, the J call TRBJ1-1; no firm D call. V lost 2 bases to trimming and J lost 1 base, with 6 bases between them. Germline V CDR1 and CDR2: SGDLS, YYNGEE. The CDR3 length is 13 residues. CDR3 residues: CASSVQSNTEAFF. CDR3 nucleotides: TGTGCCAGCAGCGTCCAGTCGAACACTGAAGCTTTCTTT. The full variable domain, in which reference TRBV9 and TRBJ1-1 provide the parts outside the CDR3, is DSGVTQTPKHLITATGQRVTLRCSPRSGDLSVYWYQQSLDQGLQFLIQYYNGEERAKGNILERFSAQQFPDLHSELNLSSLELGDSALYFCASSVQSNTEAFFGQGTRLTVV.

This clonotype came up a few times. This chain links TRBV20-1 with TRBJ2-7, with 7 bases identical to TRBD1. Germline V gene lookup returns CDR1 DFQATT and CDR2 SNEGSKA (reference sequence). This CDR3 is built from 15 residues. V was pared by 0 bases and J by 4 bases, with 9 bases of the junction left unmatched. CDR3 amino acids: CSARDSQGDPYEQYF. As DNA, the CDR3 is TGCAGTGCTAGAGATAGCCAGGGGGACCCTTACGAGCAGTACTTC.

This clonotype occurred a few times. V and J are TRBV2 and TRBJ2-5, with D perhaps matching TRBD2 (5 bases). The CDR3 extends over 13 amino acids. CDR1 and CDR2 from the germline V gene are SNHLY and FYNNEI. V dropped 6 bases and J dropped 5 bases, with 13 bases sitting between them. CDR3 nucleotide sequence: TGTGCCAGCAGGCCCGACTACGGGGAGACCCAGTACTTC. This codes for CASRPDYGETQYF.

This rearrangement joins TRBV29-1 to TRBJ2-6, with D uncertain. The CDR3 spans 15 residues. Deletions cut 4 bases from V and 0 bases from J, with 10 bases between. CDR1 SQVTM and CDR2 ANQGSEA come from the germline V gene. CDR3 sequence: CSVGSPGSGANVLTF. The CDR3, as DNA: TGCAGCGTTGGGTCTCCGGGCTCTGGGGCCAACGTCCTGACTTTC.

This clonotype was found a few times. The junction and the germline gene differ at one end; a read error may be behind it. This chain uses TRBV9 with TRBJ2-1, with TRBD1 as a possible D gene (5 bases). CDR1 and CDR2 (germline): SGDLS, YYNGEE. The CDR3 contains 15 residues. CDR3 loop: CASSVGSPQGNEQFF. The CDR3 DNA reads TGTGCTAGCAGCGTAGGGTCACCCCAGGGCAATGAGCAGTTCTTC.

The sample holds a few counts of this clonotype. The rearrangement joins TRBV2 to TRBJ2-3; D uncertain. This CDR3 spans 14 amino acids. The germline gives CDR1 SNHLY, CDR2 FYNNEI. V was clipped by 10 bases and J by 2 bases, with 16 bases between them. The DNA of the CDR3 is TGTGCCAATCCCGTAGCTCAACCCACAGATACGCAGTATTTT. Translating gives CANPVAQPTDTQYF.

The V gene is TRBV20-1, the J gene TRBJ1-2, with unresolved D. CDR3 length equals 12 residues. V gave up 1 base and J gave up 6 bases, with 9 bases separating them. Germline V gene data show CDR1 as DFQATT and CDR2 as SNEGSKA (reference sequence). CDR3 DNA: TGCAGTGCTAGAGGAGGAAAACATGGCTACACCTTC. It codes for CSARGGKHGYTF.

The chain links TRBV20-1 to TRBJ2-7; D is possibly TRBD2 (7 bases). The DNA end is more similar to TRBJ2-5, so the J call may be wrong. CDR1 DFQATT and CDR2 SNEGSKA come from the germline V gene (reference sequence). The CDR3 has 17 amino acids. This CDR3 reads CSARDLLGGLLGETQYF. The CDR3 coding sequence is TGCAGTGCTAGAGATTTATTGGGGGGGCTTTTGGGAGAGACCCAGTACTTC.

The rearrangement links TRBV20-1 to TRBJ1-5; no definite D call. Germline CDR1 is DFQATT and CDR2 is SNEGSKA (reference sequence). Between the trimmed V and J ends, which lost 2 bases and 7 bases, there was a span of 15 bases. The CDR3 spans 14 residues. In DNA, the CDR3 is TGCAGTGCTAGACCCCCCACAGTGGGACAGCCCCAGCATTTT. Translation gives CSARPPTVGQPQHF.

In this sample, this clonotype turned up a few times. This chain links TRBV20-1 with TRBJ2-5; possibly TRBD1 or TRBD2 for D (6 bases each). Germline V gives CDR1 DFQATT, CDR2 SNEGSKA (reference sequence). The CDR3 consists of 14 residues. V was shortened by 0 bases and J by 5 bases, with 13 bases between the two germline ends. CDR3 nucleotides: TGCAGTGCTAGAGATGCCGGGGGCCGGGAGACCCAGTACTTC. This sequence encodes CSARDAGGRETQYF.

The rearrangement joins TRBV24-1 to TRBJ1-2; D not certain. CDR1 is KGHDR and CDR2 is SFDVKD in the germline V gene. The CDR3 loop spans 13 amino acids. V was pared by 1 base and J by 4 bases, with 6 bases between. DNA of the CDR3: TGTGCCACCAGTGATTTCAGAGGCTATGGCTACACCTTC. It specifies CATSDFRGYGYTF.

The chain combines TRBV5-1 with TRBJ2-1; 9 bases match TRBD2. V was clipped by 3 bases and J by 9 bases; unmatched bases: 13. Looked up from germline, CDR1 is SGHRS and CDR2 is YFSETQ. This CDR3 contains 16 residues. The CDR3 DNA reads TGCGCCAGCAGCTCCCGTGCGGGCGGGGGGGCCTCTGAGCAGTTCTTC. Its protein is CASSSRAGGGASEQFF.

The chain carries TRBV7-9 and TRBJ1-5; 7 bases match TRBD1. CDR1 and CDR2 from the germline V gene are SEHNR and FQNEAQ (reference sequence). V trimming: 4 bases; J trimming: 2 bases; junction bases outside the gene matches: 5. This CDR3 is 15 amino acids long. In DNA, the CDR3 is TGTGCCAGCAGCTCCGACAGGGTCGGCAATCAGCCCCAGCATTTT. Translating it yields CASSSDRVGNQPQHF.

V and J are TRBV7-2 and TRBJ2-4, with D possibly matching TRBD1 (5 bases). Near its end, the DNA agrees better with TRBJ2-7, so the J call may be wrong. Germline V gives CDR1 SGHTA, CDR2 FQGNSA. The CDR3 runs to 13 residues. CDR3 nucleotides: TGTGCCAGCAGCTTCGGACACGGCGACGAGCAGTACTTC. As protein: CASSFGHGDEQYF.